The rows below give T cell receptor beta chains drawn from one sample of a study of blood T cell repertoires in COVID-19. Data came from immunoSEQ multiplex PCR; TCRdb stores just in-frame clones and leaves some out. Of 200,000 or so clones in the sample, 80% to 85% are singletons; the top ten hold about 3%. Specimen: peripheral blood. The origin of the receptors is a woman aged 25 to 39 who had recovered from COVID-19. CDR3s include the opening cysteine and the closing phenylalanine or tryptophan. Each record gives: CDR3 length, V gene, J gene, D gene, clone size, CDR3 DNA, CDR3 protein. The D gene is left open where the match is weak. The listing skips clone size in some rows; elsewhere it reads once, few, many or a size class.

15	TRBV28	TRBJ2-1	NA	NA	TGTGCCAGCAGTTTACTAGGGGAATCCTACAATGAGCAGTTCTTC	CASSLLGESYNEQFF
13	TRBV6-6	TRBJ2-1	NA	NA	TGTGCCAGCAGTTACTTACAGTCCAATGAGCAGTTCTTC	CASSYLQSNEQFF
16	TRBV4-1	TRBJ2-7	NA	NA	TGCGCCAGCAGCCAAGGTTCCGGGACATCGACCTACGAGCAGTACTTC	CASSQGSGTSTYEQYF
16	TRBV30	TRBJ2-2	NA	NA	TGTGCCTGCTCCCAAGGGGACAACAATCATGGCGGGGAGCTGTTTTTT	CACSQGDNNHGGELFF
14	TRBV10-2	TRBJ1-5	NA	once	TGCGCCAGCAGTGAGTCCCGGGGGAATACGCCCCAGCATTTT	CASSESRGNTPQHF
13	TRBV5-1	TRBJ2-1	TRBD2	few	TGCGCCAGCACAACTAGCGGGAGGAATGAGCAGTTCTTC	CASTTSGRNEQFF
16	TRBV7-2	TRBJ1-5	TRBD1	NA	TGTGCCAGCAGCTTAGGGGGACAGGGAGGCAATCAGCCCCAGCATTTT	CASSLGGQGGNQPQHF
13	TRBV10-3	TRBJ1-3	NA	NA	TGTGCCATCACCGATCACCCGGGAGGGACCATATATTTT	CAITDHPGGTIYF
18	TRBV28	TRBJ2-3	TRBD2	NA	TGTGCCAGCAGTTCGTTACTAGCGGGAGGGCCTAGAGGAGATACGCAGTATTTT	CASSSLLAGGPRGDTQYF
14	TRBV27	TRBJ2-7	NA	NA	TGTGCCAGCAGTTTTATGGACACCTCCTACGAGCAGTACTTC	CASSFMDTSYEQYF
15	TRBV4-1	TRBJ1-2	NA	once	TGCGCCAGCAGCCACCCCTTCGGAGGGGACTATGGCTACACCTTC	CASSHPFGGDYGYTF
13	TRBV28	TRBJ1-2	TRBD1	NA	TGTGCCAGCAGTCGGACAGGGGAAGATGGCTACACCTTC	CASSRTGEDGYTF
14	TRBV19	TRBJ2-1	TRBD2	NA	TGTGCCAGTACTACTAGCGGGGCCTACAATGAGCAGTTCTTC	CASTTSGAYNEQFF
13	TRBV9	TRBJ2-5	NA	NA	TGTGCCAGCAGCGGTTCCATCGAGAAGACCCAGTACTTC	CASSGSIEKTQYF
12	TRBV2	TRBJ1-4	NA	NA	TGTGCCAGCAGTGGACTTTGGGAAAAACTGTTTTTT	CASSGLWEKLFF
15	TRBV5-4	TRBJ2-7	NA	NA	TGTGCCAGCAGCTTGGTCGGGAGTCTCAACTACGAGCAGTACTTC	CASSLVGSLNYEQYF
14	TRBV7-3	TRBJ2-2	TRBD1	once	TGTGCCAGCACCGGACAGGGGCCCACCGGGGAGCTGTTTTTT	CASTGQGPTGELFF
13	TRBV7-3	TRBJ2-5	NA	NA	TGTGCCAGCAGCTTAGAGGCCGCGGGGACCCAGTACTTC	CASSLEAAGTQYF
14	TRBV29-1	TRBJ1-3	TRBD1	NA	TGCAGCGTTGAGACCAGGGGGCTTAGAAACACCATATATTTT	CSVETRGLRNTIYF
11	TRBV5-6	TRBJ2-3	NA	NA	TGTGCCAGCCCCCCAAAAGATACGCAGTATTTT	CASPPKDTQYF
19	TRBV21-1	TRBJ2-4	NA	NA	TGTGCCAGCAGCCCCCACGCCAGGCCGGTACCCTTAGCCAAAAACATTCAGTACTTC	CASSPHARPVPLAKNIQYF
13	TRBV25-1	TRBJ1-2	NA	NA	TGTGCCAGCAGTGAAGCAGTGGCTTATGGCTACACCTTC	CASSEAVAYGYTF
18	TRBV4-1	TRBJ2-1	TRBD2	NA	TGCGCCAGCAGCCAAGGACCCCTCCGGCGGGAGAACTACAATGAGCAGTTCTTC	CASSQGPLRRENYNEQFF
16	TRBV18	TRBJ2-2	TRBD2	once	TGTGCCAGCTCACGACTAGCGGGAGGAGGATCCGGGGAGCTGTTTTTT	CASSRLAGGGSGELFF
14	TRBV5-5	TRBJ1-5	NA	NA	TGTGCCAGCAGCTTGGTCCAGGGCAATCAGCCCCAGCATTTT	CASSLVQGNQPQHF
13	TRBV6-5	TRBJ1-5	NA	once	TGTGCCAGCAGTTACACGGGGAATCAGCCCCAGCATTTT	CASSYTGNQPQHF
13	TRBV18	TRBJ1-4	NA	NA	TGTGCCAGCTCACAGGGGGTTAATGAAAAACTGTTTTTT	CASSQGVNEKLFF
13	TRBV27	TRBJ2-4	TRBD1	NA	TGTGCCAGCAGTCGCGACAGGGAAAACATTCAGTACTTC	CASSRDRENIQYF
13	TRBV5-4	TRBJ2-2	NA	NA	TGTGCCAGCAGCTCGCAGGGTGCCGGGGAGCTGTTTTTT	CASSSQGAGELFF
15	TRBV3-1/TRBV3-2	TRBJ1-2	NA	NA	TGTGCCAGCAGCCCCGGGGTCCTCTGGGTCTATGGCTACACCTTC	CASSPGVLWVYGYTF